The 5 T cell receptor beta chains presented below share a single source sample, sequenced in a study of blood T cell repertoires in COVID-19. Measured with immunoSEQ multiplex PCR; TCRdb has only the in-frame clones, and not every one. The table records under 150,000 clones, 84% of them present only once. The sample comprised peripheral blood. These receptors were taken from a woman aged 40 to 55 with acute or convalescent COVID-19.

The gene calls are TRBV5-1 and TRBJ2-2; 7 bases align to TRBD1. CDR3 size: 13 residues. With V trimmed by 8 bases and J by 4 bases, 5 bases remained unmatched. Germline CDR1 reads SGHRS; CDR2 reads YFSETQ. CDR3 DNA: TGCGCCAGTACAGGGGATATCACCGGGGAGCTGTTTTTT. Translated: CASTGDITGELFF.

J is TRBJ1-2 and V is TRBV4-2; D is ambiguous. Trimming removed 0 bases at V and 3 bases at J, with 14 bases between. The CDR3 is 16 amino acids. Looked up from germline, CDR1 is LGHNA and CDR2 is YNFKEQ. CDR3 amino acids: CASSQDEANWDYGYTF. The CDR3 bases are TGTGCCAGCAGCCAAGACGAGGCCAACTGGGACTATGGCTACACCTTC.

CDR3 bases: TGCGCCAGCAAGTTGGCAGGGACCTACGAGCAGTACTTC. It is translated as CASKLAGTYEQYF. V and J are TRBV5-1 and TRBJ2-7; D is perhaps TRBD1 (5 bases). The germline V gene has CDR1 SGHRS and CDR2 YFSETQ. This CDR3 comprises 13 residues. V shed 6 bases and J shed 2 bases, with 12 bases lying between them.

V is TRBV3-1 (or the pseudogene TRBV3-2) and J is TRBJ1-6; D unresolved. From germline, CDR1 is LGHDT and CDR2 YNNKEL (reference sequence). Trimming took off 5 bases at V and 4 bases at J, with 6 bases between the two ends. The CDR3 is made up of 13 amino acids. CDR3 protein: CASSGSYNSPLHF. The CDR3 DNA sequence: TGTGCCAGCAGCGGGAGTTATAATTCACCCCTCCACTTT.

The chain uses TRBV5-1 and TRBJ2-5; maybe TRBD2 (6 bases). The CDR3 consists of 16 residues. V lost 0 bases and J lost 4, with 16 bases in between. Germline V gives CDR1 SGHRS, CDR2 YFSETQ. CDR3 sequence reads: CASSLALTAGIETQYF. The DNA of the CDR3 is TGCGCCAGCAGCTTGGCCTTAACCGCGGGGATAGAGACCCAGTACTTC.